A single sample is the source of the 22 T cell receptor beta chains below, sequenced in a study of control samples from healthy donors and cancer patients. Assay used: immunoSEQ multiplex PCR; TCRdb lists only in-frame clones, some missing. The sample lists 99,000 or so clones, about 83% occurring once. Sequenced sample: blood. Receptor source: a woman in her forties or fifties in good health.

The chain recombines TRBV6-2 or TRBV6-3 with TRBJ2-2; D not certain. V was trimmed by 5 bases and J by 9 bases, leaving 10 bases between them. The germline V gene encodes CDR1 MNHEY and CDR2 SVGEGT. The CDR3 is 12 amino acids. Written as DNA, the CDR3 is TGTGCCAGCAGTAATGCGTACCGGGAGCTGTTTTTT. Residues: CASSNAYRELFF.

The chain joins TRBV24-1 to TRBJ2-1; TRBD1 matches at 7 bases. Germline values: CDR1 KGHDR, CDR2 SFDVKD. This CDR3 contains 15 residues. V lost 5 bases, J lost 7 bases, and 10 bases stayed unmatched. The CDR3 reads CATSGETGSRNEQFF. CDR3 DNA: TGTGCCACCAGTGGGGAGACAGGGTCTCGGAATGAGCAGTTCTTC.

The chain couples TRBV3-1 (or the pseudogene TRBV3-2) to TRBJ1-1; TRBD1 matches 9 bases. With 0 bases clipped from V and 6 bases from J, the junction kept 11 bases outside the gene matches. This CDR3 has 17 amino acids. Germline V CDR1 and CDR2: LGHDT, YNNKEL (reference sequence). For the CDR3, the DNA is TGTGCCAGCAGCCAAGAGAAGGGGACAGGGAAGACATCTGAAGCTTTCTTT. It translates to CASSQEKGTGKTSEAFF.

The chain recombines TRBV11-3 with TRBJ1-2, with TRBD1 as a possible D gene (5 bases). The CDR3 length is 16 residues. Trimming shortened V by 5 bases and J by 6 bases, and 22 bases separated the two germline ends. Germline V gene data show CDR1 as SGHNT and CDR2 as YENEEA. The CDR3 protein is CASSPNRIRQRNGYTF. DNA for the CDR3: TGTGCCAGCAGCCCTAATCGGATTAGACAGCGTAATGGCTACACCTTC.

V usage is TRBV6-2 or TRBV6-3 and J usage is TRBJ2-5; the D is unclear. The CDR3 runs 13 residues. Germline CDR1 and CDR2: MNHEY and SVGEGT. V was clipped by 2 bases and J by 1 base, with 5 bases between them. In DNA form, the CDR3 reads TGTGCCAGCAGTTACGATAGCCAAGAGACCCAGTACTTC. Amino acids: CASSYDSQETQYF.

V and J are TRBV5-4 and TRBJ2-3; D gene uncertain. The germline V and J ends were trimmed by 1 base and 0 bases, with 3 bases remaining between them. This CDR3 contains 13 residues. The germline CDR1 and CDR2 sequences are SGHNT and YYREEE (reference sequence). The CDR3 here is CASSLTSTDTQYF. CDR3 DNA sequence: TGTGCCAGCAGCTTGACTAGCACAGATACGCAGTATTTT.

In regard to this clone: One junction end disagrees with the germline gene, perhaps due to a read error. The chain uses TRBV24-1 and TRBJ2-1; D gene ambiguous. Germline assignment: CDR1 KGHDR and CDR2 SFDVKD. CDR3 length: 16 amino acids. The CDR3 reads CATSDLSASPYNEQFF. The CDR3 coding sequence is TGTGCCACCAGTGATTTATCCGCCTCTCCCTACAACGAGCAGTTCTTC.

The chain employs TRBV4-1 and TRBJ2-1; 8 bases match TRBD2. The CDR3 contains 19 residues. Trimming took 4 bases from V and 0 from J; bases not matched to a gene: 14. The germline V gene encodes CDR1 MGHRA and CDR2 YSYEKL. This CDR3 is CASSRIVLGAGVSYNEQFF. DNA of the CDR3: TGCGCCAGCAGCCGCATCGTTCTTGGAGCGGGGGTCTCCTACAATGAGCAGTTCTTC.

DNA of the CDR3: TGTGCCACCAGCAGAGTAACAGTTAATCAGCCCCAGCATTTT. It encodes CATSRVTVNQPQHF. This chain connects TRBV15 to TRBJ1-5, with D unresolved. The V and J ends lost 1 base and 4 bases respectively, with 8 bases between them. In germline, CDR1 is LNHNV, CDR2 YYDKDF (reference sequence). The CDR3 extends over 14 amino acids.

The chain combines TRBV5-4 with TRBJ1-2; tentatively, D is TRBD1 (5 bases). This CDR3 comprises 14 residues. V shed 2 bases and J shed 8 bases, with 16 bases lying between them. The germline gives CDR1 SGHNT, CDR2 YYREEE (reference sequence). The CDR3 loop reads CASSFFGRGGGYTF. The CDR3 bases are TGTGCCAGCAGCTTCTTCGGGCGCGGGGGGGGCTACACCTTC.

V is TRBV28 and J is TRBJ1-5; D not resolved. Germline values: CDR1 MDHEN, CDR2 SYDVKM. CDR3 length: 14 amino acids. Trimming took 7 bases from V and 2 from J, leaving 12 bases between them. The CDR3 sequence: CASIRPLGNQPQHF. Written as DNA, the CDR3 is TGTGCCAGCATTAGGCCCTTGGGCAATCAGCCCCAGCATTTT. The complete variable domain, with remaining parts taken from reference TRBV28 and TRBJ1-5, reads DVKVTQSSRYLVKRTGEKVFLECVQDMDHENMFWYRQDPGLGLRLIYFSYDVKMKEKGDIPEGYSVSREKKERFSLILESASTNQTSMYLCASIRPLGNQPQHFGDGTRLSIL.

The chain recombines TRBV4-1 with TRBJ2-3; TRBD2 matches 12 bases. The germline CDR1 and CDR2 sequences are MGHRA and YSYEKL. The CDR3 is 17 residues long. With 1 base clipped from V and 2 bases from J, the junction kept 4 bases outside the gene matches. This CDR3 is CASSQGLAGVLTDTQYF. The CDR3 coding sequence is TGCGCCAGCAGCCAAGGACTAGCGGGAGTACTCACAGATACGCAGTATTTT.

This clone was counted a single time. The CDR3 spells CASSWKASNQPQHF. The DNA of the CDR3 is TGTGCCAGCAGCTGGAAGGCGAGCAATCAGCCCCAGCATTTT. The rearrangement links TRBV3-1 (or the pseudogene TRBV3-2) to TRBJ1-5; no reliable D call. The V end was cut by 5 bases, the J end by 1 base, with 9 bases between. CDR3 length: 14 residues. Germline assignment: CDR1 LGHDT and CDR2 YNNKEL (reference sequence).

The V call is TRBV5-5, the J call TRBJ2-3; maybe TRBD1 (5 bases). Per germline, CDR1 SGHKS and CDR2 YYEKEE (reference sequence). Trimming left V 4 bases short and J 2 bases short, with 14 bases between. The CDR3 has 15 amino acids. The CDR3 reads CASSLPSTATDTQYF. The CDR3 DNA reads TGTGCCAGCAGCCTCCCTTCGACAGCCACAGATACGCAGTATTTT.

The V and J genes are TRBV7-3 and TRBJ2-3; D may be TRBD1 (5 bases). Germline assignment: CDR1 SGHTA and CDR2 FQGTGA. The V end lost 7 bases, the J end lost 3 bases, and 14 bases lay between the germline ends. CDR3 length equals 14 residues. As DNA, the CDR3 is TGTGCCAGCAAAGAGACAGTGTCGACAGATACGCAGTATTTT. Translated, it gives CASKETVSTDTQYF.

In this sample, this clone turned up once. This rearrangement joins TRBV3-1 (or the pseudogene TRBV3-2) to TRBJ2-7, with D perhaps being TRBD1 or TRBD2 (5 bases each). Trimming took off 4 bases at V and 3 bases at J, with 13 bases between the two ends. Germline V gene lookup returns CDR1 LGHDT and CDR2 YNNKEL (reference sequence). This CDR3 region has 14 residues. CDR3 protein: CASSRDPASYEQYF. The CDR3 DNA is TGTGCCAGCAGCCGGGACCCCGCCAGCTACGAGCAGTACTTC.

V usage is TRBV7-8 and J usage is TRBJ2-5; D gene ambiguous. CDR1 SGHVS and CDR2 FQNEAQ come from the germline V gene. The ends were cut back, 5 bases at V and 4 bases at J, with 14 bases in the middle. This CDR3 spans 14 amino acids. CDR3 amino acids: CASSRSQRSETQYF. In DNA, the CDR3 is TGTGCCAGCAGCCGAAGTCAAAGGTCAGAGACCCAGTACTTC.

This clone was recorded only once. The chain joins TRBV28 to TRBJ1-5, with D possibly matching TRBD1 (5 bases). V was cut by 6 bases and J by 0 bases, with 6 bases left in between. The CDR3 has 13 amino acids. In germline, CDR1 is MDHEN, CDR2 SYDVKM. CDR3 in DNA: TGTGCCAGCAGAGGGGATAGCAATCAGCCCCAGCATTTT. It encodes CASRGDSNQPQHF. Full variable domain (rest looked up from reference TRBV28 and TRBJ1-5): DVKVTQSSRYLVKRTGEKVFLECVQDMDHENMFWYRQDPGLGLRLIYFSYDVKMKEKGDIPEGYSVSREKKERFSLILESASTNQTSMYLCASRGDSNQPQHFGDGTRLSIL.

This clone was counted a few times. This chain uses TRBV18 with TRBJ1-6; D call uncertain. The CDR3 totals 14 residues. Trimming pared 3 bases from V and 5 bases from J, leaving 8 bases between. CDR1 is KGHSH and CDR2 is LQKENI in the germline V gene. In DNA form, the CDR3 reads TGTGCCAGCTCACCCGAACAACATAATTCACCCCTCCACTTT. Translating gives CASSPEQHNSPLHF.

V and J are TRBV6-5 and TRBJ1-6; D unresolved. This CDR3 spans 11 amino acids. CDR1 is MNHEY and CDR2 is SVGAGI in the germline V gene. The germline V and J ends were trimmed by 10 bases and 12 bases, with 13 bases remaining between them. Here the CDR3 DNA reads TGTGCCACCCGGGCCGGCGGACCCCTCCACTTT. This gives the protein CATRAGGPLHF.

The genes are TRBV7-2 and TRBJ2-7; 7 nucleotides align to TRBD1. CDR1 and CDR2 from the germline V gene are SGHTA and FQGNSA. The CDR3 is 15 residues long. The V gene end was trimmed by 4 bases and the J gene end by 0 bases; junction bases not matched to a gene: 6. CDR3 sequence: CASSSGTAYSYEQYF. CDR3 DNA: TGTGCCAGCAGCTCTGGGACAGCATACTCCTACGAGCAGTACTTC.

The chain uses TRBV7-9 and TRBJ1-2; the D is unclear. Germline CDR1 is SEHNR and CDR2 is FQNEAQ (reference sequence). The CDR3 has 15 residues. Trimming removed 2 bases from V and 1 base from J, with 11 bases in between. In nucleotides, the CDR3 is TGTGCCAGCAGCTTAATTGGACCGGGTAACTATGGCTACACCTTC. It encodes CASSLIGPGNYGYTF. The full variable domain, completed using reference TRBV7-9 and TRBJ1-2, is DTGVSQNPRHKITKRGQNVTFRCDPISEHNRLYWYRQTLGQGPEFLTYFQNEAQLEKSRLLSDRFSAERPKGSFSTLEIQRTEQGDSAMYLCASSLIGPGNYGYTFGSGTRLTVV.